This TCR beta chain was sequenced in a study of OX40 agonist ivuxolimab in advanced cancers. The overall study: Ivuxolimab, an agonistic anti-OX40 (CD134) antibody, was given to patients.

TCRdb keeps only in-frame clones here, not all; method: immunoSEQ multiplex PCR. This table has more than 75,000 clones, about 86% appearing once. J was trimmed by 6 bases and V by 3 bases; bases with no gene match: 3. Germline values: CDR1 ENHRY, CDR2 SYGVKD. There are 14 residues in the CDR3. Sequencing used CD4+ or CD8+ T cells sorted from blood, obtained in a trial of the OX40 agonist ivuxolimab. The rearrangement links TRBV10-3 to TRBJ2-1, with 9 bases identical to TRBD1. This sequence originates from an adult with an advanced solid tumor such as melanoma, head and neck, liver or kidney cancer. For the CDR3, the DNA is TGTGCCATCAGTGATGGGACAGGGTCCAATGAGCAGTTCTTC. Residues: CAISDGTGSNEQFF.